This TCR beta chain was sequenced during a study of T cells after yellow fever vaccination. On the study more broadly: Some fractions had low cell numbers, and these were prepared with SMART-Seq v4 Ultra Low Input. Study-wide findings and caveats: Within FACS-sorted repertoires, abundant clonotypes contaminating from the bulk population could be present.

In regard to this clonotype: What it binds is unknown. One base away lies a much larger clone, so this may be a sequencing read error.

This CDR3 spans 15 amino acids. Germline V gives CDR1 SQVTM, CDR2 ANQGSEA. A single record per CDR3 protein comes from TCRdb applying MiXCR to the 5' RACE reads. This repertoire shows 300,000 to 350,000 distinct CDR3 sequences, 4% to 5.5% found once; its top ten account for approximately 19%. The sample here was PBMCs, taken 15 days after the yellow fever booster vaccination. The genes are TRBV29-1 and TRBJ2-2; D may be TRBD1 or TRBD2 (5 bases each). The TCR sequence derives from a man between 18 and 29 years old who received the YFV17D yellow fever vaccine. In DNA form, the CDR3 reads TGCAGCGTGGAGTTCACAGGATCGAACACCGGGGAGCTGATTTTT. Encoded protein: CSVEFTGSNTGELIF.